This T cell receptor (beta chain) comes out of a study of response to subunit inactivated influenza vaccine. Findings of the study overall: Seasonal influenza vaccination, on each occasion, was suggested by the authors to recruit few new T cells.

Details on this clonotype: Its antigen remains unknown.

TCRdb used MiXCR to reprocess the RT-PCR reads, holding one entry per CDR3 protein. The repertoire holds 500,000 to 600,000 distinct CDR3 sequences, approximately 15% seen once, with roughly 3.1% in the top ten. The clonotype was recovered from a man in his fifties or sixties who received an inactivated influenza vaccine. The specimen was CD4+ T cells sorted from PBMCs, collected roughly 24 months after vaccination.

CDR3 loop: CASSLATGGHNEQFF. The CDR3 region has the DNA TGTGCCAGCAGTTTAGCGACAGGGGGCCACAATGAGCAGTTCTTC. This rearrangement joins TRBV6-5 to TRBJ2-1, with 10 bases aligning to TRBD1. The germline V gene encodes CDR1 MNHEY and CDR2 SVGAGI. This CDR3 is built from 15 residues. J gave up 5 bases and V 4 bases, and 5 bases lay outside the gene matches.